This T cell receptor (beta chain) was sequenced in a study of cytomegalovirus exposure and HLA in healthy donors. Notes on the study in general: A later examination showed that TCR association rates differed by HLA locus, with DRB1 most and HLA-C fewest. About 90% or about 30% of the time was how often most TCR beta V segments were productive, according to an earlier analysis. Sequencing artifact likely explains a cluster of highly shared sequence variants.

CDR1 is SGHDN, CDR2 FVKESK, per germline. V lost 0 bases to trimming and J lost 11 bases; unmatched junction nucleotides: 6. CDR3 length: 14 amino acids. The donors comprised healthy bone marrow donors. The PCR was carried out with 60 Vbeta primers and 13 Jbeta primers. Only in-frame clones appear in the TCRdb table, and some are missing; sequencing was by immunoSEQ multiplex PCR. The sample yields 150,000 or so clones, 82% seen once. This clone has a handful of counts. Its antigen is unidentified. V and J are TRBV14 and TRBJ2-1; 8 nucleotides match TRBD2. This clonotype was sampled from a male donor in good health and CMV-seropositive. Sequenced: PBMCs. The CDR3 is CASSQEIAGRQQFF. The CDR3 DNA reads TGTGCCAGCAGCCAAGAAATAGCGGGGAGGCAGCAGTTCTTC.